This T cell receptor beta chain was identified during a study of T-cell memory formation after mild COVID-19. Across the study: The two donors had largely donor-specific TCR clusters. Whole-study findings and limits: While clones contracting from day 15 to 85 were balanced between CD4 and CD8, later expanders leaned CD4+. CD4+ contracting clones were found mainly in CM and EM, and CD8+ ones in EMRA.

A single record per CDR3 protein comes from TCRdb applying MiXCR to the 5' RACE reads. This sample carries approximately 60,000 distinct CDR3 sequences, about a tenth of them seen once, and the ten largest clones take approximately 1%. The CDR3 runs to 15 residues. V shed 3 bases and J 5 bases; nucleotides not matched to a gene: 8. Germline V gene data show CDR1 as SGHTA and CDR2 as FQGNSA. This clonotype has ten or more counts. What it binds is not known. Material: PBMCs or a T cell subset sorted from them (not recorded which). J is TRBJ2-5 and V is TRBV7-2, with 8 bases matching TRBD2. The receptor was isolated from a man younger than 35 who had mild COVID-19 (a few samples of this study predate the infection). Cell type and time point are not known. DNA for the CDR3: TGTGCCAGCAGCTTCTCTGGTAGCGGGGTCGAGACCCAGTACTTC. Translation gives CASSFSGSGVETQYF.